This T cell receptor beta chain was documented in a study of monozygotic twins with inflammatory bowel disease. Study-wide findings and caveats: In patient repertoires, differing immunosuppressive treatments may have added some variability.

Using the 5' RACE reads, TCRdb records one entry per CDR3 protein without DNA. This sample contains about 160,000 distinct CDR3 sequences. The CDR3 is 14 amino acids. Germline lookup yields CDR1 SGHNT and CDR2 YYREEE (reference sequence). A word on this clonotype: What it binds is unknown.

The sequenced sample consisted of blood. The J gene is TRBJ2-5, the V gene TRBV5-4; the D call from TCRdb, TRBD2, cannot be confirmed without DNA. The TCR originated in a human donor with ulcerative colitis or Crohn's disease, or a healthy co-twin of an affected twin (not recorded which). CDR3 protein: CASSFGLVSETQYF.